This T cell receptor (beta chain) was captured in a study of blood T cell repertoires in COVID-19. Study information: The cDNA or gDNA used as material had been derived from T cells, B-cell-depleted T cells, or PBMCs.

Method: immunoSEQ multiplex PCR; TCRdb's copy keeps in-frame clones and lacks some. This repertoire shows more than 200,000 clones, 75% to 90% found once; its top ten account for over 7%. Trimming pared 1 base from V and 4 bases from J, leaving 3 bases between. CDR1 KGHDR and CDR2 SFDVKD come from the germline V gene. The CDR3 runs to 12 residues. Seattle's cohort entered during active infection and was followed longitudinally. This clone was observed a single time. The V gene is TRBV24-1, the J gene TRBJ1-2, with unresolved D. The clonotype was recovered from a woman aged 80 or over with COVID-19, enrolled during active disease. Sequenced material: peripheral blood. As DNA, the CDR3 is TGTGCCACCAGTGATTTCAGCTATGGCTACACCTTC. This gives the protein CATSDFSYGYTF.